The source of this T cell receptor (beta chain) is a study of cytotoxic CD8 clonotypes in ibrutinib-treated CLL. Whole-study context: Samples showed on average approximately 260,000 productive templates and roughly 90,000 productive rearrangements.

Germline V gene sequence: CDR1 MDHEN, CDR2 SYDVKM. With V trimmed by 6 bases and J by 2 bases, 4 bases remained unmatched. CDR3 length: 13 amino acids. Measured with immunoSEQ multiplex PCR; TCRdb has only the in-frame clones, and not every one. The sample yields 250,000 to 350,000 clones, around 69% seen once. The chain has TRBV28 and TRBJ2-7, with 7 nucleotides matching TRBD1. The TCR originated in a human donor with chronic lymphocytic leukemia. The sequences come from PBMCs, collected at disease progression, from a patient treated with ibrutinib. The CDR3 reads CASSSGQTYEQYF. The CDR3 region has the DNA TGTGCCAGCAGCTCGGGACAGACCTACGAGCAGTACTTC. Full variable domain (outside the CDR3, taken from reference TRBV28 and TRBJ2-7): DVKVTQSSRYLVKRTGEKVFLECVQDMDHENMFWYRQDPGLGLRLIYFSYDVKMKEKGDIPEGYSVSREKKERFSLILESASTNQTSMYLCASSSGQTYEQYFGPGTRLTVT.